This is a list of T cell receptor beta chains from one sample in a study of blood T cell repertoires in COVID-19. The repertoire was sequenced with immunoSEQ multiplex PCR; TCRdb's copy has only in-frame clones and lacks some. The repertoire includes fewer than 150,000 clones, 87% of them detected once, and just under 30% sits in the top ten. Sequenced material: peripheral blood. These receptors came from an older woman with acute or convalescent COVID-19. Both conserved end residues are part of each CDR3. D genes are given only for firm matches. Clone size appears in some rows only: once, few, many, or a class for an expanded clone.

clone_size: few
d_call: NA
v_call: TRBV27
j_call: TRBJ2-5
cdr3_aa: CASTGEETQYF
cdr3_nt: TGTGCCAGCACAGGGGAAGAGACCCAGTACTTC

clone_size: NA
d_call: NA
v_call: TRBV10-3
j_call: TRBJ2-2
cdr3_aa: CAISEREGAGELFF
cdr3_nt: TGTGCCATCAGTGAAAGAGAGGGGGCCGGGGAGCTGTTTTTT

clone_size: NA
d_call: NA
v_call: TRBV5-4
j_call: TRBJ1-4
cdr3_aa: CASSLAGSSNEKLFF
cdr3_nt: TGTGCCAGCAGCTTGGCGGGGAGTTCTAATGAAAAACTGTTTTTT

clone_size: NA
d_call: NA
v_call: TRBV3-1/TRBV3-2
j_call: TRBJ2-1
cdr3_aa: CASSQLRREQFF
cdr3_nt: TGTGCCAGCAGCCAACTACGCCGTGAGCAGTTCTTC

clone_size: NA
d_call: TRBD1
v_call: TRBV12-3/TRBV12-4
j_call: TRBJ1-5
cdr3_aa: CASSSDRVQPQHF
cdr3_nt: TGTGCCAGCAGTTCTGACAGGGTCCAGCCCCAGCATTTT

clone_size: NA
d_call: TRBD1
v_call: TRBV4-1
j_call: TRBJ2-4
cdr3_aa: CASSHPPGDRKNIQYF
cdr3_nt: TGCGCCAGCAGCCATCCCCCTGGGGACAGGAAAAACATTCAGTACTTC

clone_size: once
d_call: NA
v_call: TRBV7-2
j_call: TRBJ2-3
cdr3_aa: CASSAYTDTQYF
cdr3_nt: TGTGCCAGCAGCGCCTACACAGATACGCAGTATTTT

clone_size: NA
d_call: TRBD2
v_call: TRBV28
j_call: TRBJ2-2
cdr3_aa: CASSTRGGFTGELFF
cdr3_nt: TGTGCCAGCAGTACGCGGGGGGGATTCACCGGGGAGCTGTTTTTT

clone_size: NA
d_call: NA
v_call: TRBV11-3
j_call: TRBJ2-7
cdr3_aa: CASSLDREEAYEQYF
cdr3_nt: TGTGCCAGCAGCCTCGACAGGGAGGAGGCCTACGAGCAGTACTTC

clone_size: NA
d_call: NA
v_call: TRBV5-4
j_call: TRBJ2-7
cdr3_aa: CASSFYRAGEQYF
cdr3_nt: TGTGCCAGCAGCTTCTACAGGGCGGGCGAGCAGTACTTC

clone_size: NA
d_call: NA
v_call: TRBV6-5
j_call: TRBJ2-5
cdr3_aa: CASSYGGAQTQYF
cdr3_nt: TGTGCCAGCAGTTACGGGGGGGCGCAGACCCAGTACTTC

clone_size: NA
d_call: TRBD1
v_call: TRBV7-3
j_call: TRBJ2-1
cdr3_aa: CASSSSGTGPDEQFF
cdr3_nt: TGTGCCAGCAGCTCATCCGGGACAGGGCCCGACGAGCAGTTCTTC

clone_size: few
d_call: TRBD1
v_call: TRBV24-1
j_call: TRBJ2-7
cdr3_aa: CATNWTGGSVEQYF
cdr3_nt: TGTGCCACCAATTGGACAGGGGGAAGTGTCGAGCAGTACTTC

clone_size: NA
d_call: NA
v_call: TRBV28
j_call: TRBJ2-3
cdr3_aa: CASSLDSPDTQYF
cdr3_nt: TGTGCCAGCAGTTTAGACTCCCCAGATACGCAGTATTTT

clone_size: NA
d_call: TRBD1
v_call: TRBV30
j_call: TRBJ1-4
cdr3_aa: CAWSMGQGLTNEKLFF
cdr3_nt: TGTGCCTGGAGTATGGGACAGGGGCTTACTAATGAAAAACTGTTTTTT

clone_size: NA
d_call: TRBD1
v_call: TRBV3-1/TRBV3-2
j_call: TRBJ1-1
cdr3_aa: CASSPIGTGRAFF
cdr3_nt: TGTGCCAGCAGCCCCATCGGGACAGGGAGAGCTTTCTTT

clone_size: NA
d_call: TRBD1
v_call: TRBV5-1
j_call: TRBJ1-4
cdr3_aa: CASSADRGFGEKLFF
cdr3_nt: TGCGCCAGCAGCGCGGACAGGGGGTTCGGTGAAAAACTGTTTTTT

clone_size: NA
d_call: TRBD1
v_call: TRBV7-7
j_call: TRBJ2-3
cdr3_aa: CASSLGTGTDTQYF
cdr3_nt: TGTGCCAGCAGCCTCGGGACAGGCACAGATACGCAGTATTTT

clone_size: NA
d_call: NA
v_call: TRBV7-9
j_call: TRBJ2-3
cdr3_aa: CASKYSTDTQYF
cdr3_nt: TGTGCCAGCAAATATAGCACAGATACGCAGTATTTT

clone_size: NA
d_call: NA
v_call: TRBV18
j_call: TRBJ2-2
cdr3_aa: CASSPNRVGGELFF
cdr3_nt: TGTGCCAGCTCACCAAACAGGGTCGGCGGGGAGCTGTTTTTT

clone_size: NA
d_call: TRBD1
v_call: TRBV10-3
j_call: TRBJ1-2
cdr3_aa: CAIEGTGPNYGYTF
cdr3_nt: TGTGCCATCGAAGGGACAGGGCCTAACTATGGCTACACCTTC

clone_size: NA
d_call: NA
v_call: TRBV29-1
j_call: TRBJ2-7
cdr3_aa: CSVEVEPGKRNEQYF
cdr3_nt: TGCAGCGTTGAGGTGGAGCCCGGCAAGAGGAACGAGCAGTACTTC

clone_size: NA
d_call: TRBD1
v_call: TRBV5-6
j_call: TRBJ2-2
cdr3_aa: CASSPGTAGELFF
cdr3_nt: TGTGCCAGCAGCCCGGGGACAGCCGGGGAGCTGTTTTTT

clone_size: NA
d_call: TRBD2
v_call: TRBV10-1
j_call: TRBJ2-3
cdr3_aa: CASSKRGGADTQYF
cdr3_nt: TGCGCCAGCAGCAAACGGGGGGGAGCGGATACGCAGTATTTT

clone_size: once
d_call: TRBD1
v_call: TRBV2
j_call: TRBJ1-5
cdr3_aa: CASSELDRTGQPQHF
cdr3_nt: TGTGCCAGCAGTGAATTGGACAGGACGGGGCAGCCCCAGCATTTT

clone_size: NA
d_call: TRBD1
v_call: TRBV5-1
j_call: TRBJ1-2
cdr3_aa: CASSVGQASGYTF
cdr3_nt: TGCGCCAGCAGCGTGGGACAGGCGTCCGGCTACACCTTC

clone_size: once
d_call: NA
v_call: TRBV2
j_call: TRBJ1-5
cdr3_aa: CASSEQGSNQPQHF
cdr3_nt: TGTGCCAGCAGTGAACAGGGGTCCAATCAGCCCCAGCATTTT

clone_size: once
d_call: TRBD2
v_call: TRBV15
j_call: TRBJ2-3
cdr3_aa: CATSRGLSGVEDTQYF
cdr3_nt: TGTGCCACCAGCAGAGGGTTGAGCGGGGTGGAAGATACGCAGTATTTT

clone_size: few
d_call: NA
v_call: TRBV3-1/TRBV3-2
j_call: TRBJ1-6
cdr3_aa: CASSQAQSNSPLHF
cdr3_nt: TGTGCCAGCAGCCAAGCGCAGTCTAATTCACCCCTCCACTTT

clone_size: NA
d_call: TRBD1
v_call: TRBV24-1
j_call: TRBJ1-5
cdr3_aa: CATSDSGTGGQPQHF
cdr3_nt: TGTGCCACCAGTGATTCCGGGACAGGGGGCCAGCCCCAGCATTTT

clone_size: once
d_call: NA
v_call: TRBV6-6
j_call: TRBJ2-1
cdr3_aa: CASRGTTRTHNEQFF
cdr3_nt: TGTGCCAGCAGGGGTACGACTAGAACTCACAATGAGCAGTTCTTC

clone_size: NA
d_call: TRBD1
v_call: TRBV2
j_call: TRBJ1-5
cdr3_aa: CASSSQGQEPQHF
cdr3_nt: TGTGCCAGCAGTTCACAGGGGCAGGAGCCCCAGCATTTT

clone_size: NA
d_call: TRBD2
v_call: TRBV2
j_call: TRBJ2-3
cdr3_aa: CASSRLAVRTDTQYF
cdr3_nt: TGTGCCAGCAGTCGACTAGCGGTTCGCACAGATACGCAGTATTTT

clone_size: NA
d_call: TRBD1
v_call: TRBV29-1
j_call: TRBJ2-3
cdr3_aa: CSAGTGGTDTQYF
cdr3_nt: TGCAGCGCCGGGACAGGGGGCACAGATACGCAGTATTTT

clone_size: NA
d_call: TRBD1
v_call: TRBV27
j_call: TRBJ1-2
cdr3_aa: CASSPGQGFNYGYTF
cdr3_nt: TGTGCCAGCAGCCCAGGACAGGGTTTTAACTATGGCTACACCTTC

clone_size: NA
d_call: NA
v_call: TRBV20-1
j_call: TRBJ2-5
cdr3_aa: CSASQDSRQETQYF
cdr3_nt: TGCAGTGCCAGTCAGGACAGCCGTCAAGAGACCCAGTACTTC

clone_size: NA
d_call: TRBD1
v_call: TRBV4-2
j_call: TRBJ1-1
cdr3_aa: CASSTHTGVNTEAFF
cdr3_nt: TGTGCCAGCAGCACGCACACAGGGGTCAACACTGAAGCTTTCTTT

clone_size: few
d_call: TRBD1
v_call: TRBV5-8
j_call: TRBJ1-2
cdr3_aa: CASSFRDRGTGYTF
cdr3_nt: TGTGCCAGCAGCTTCCGGGACAGGGGAACTGGCTACACCTTC

clone_size: NA
d_call: NA
v_call: TRBV5-1
j_call: TRBJ1-1
cdr3_aa: CASSSTFRVEGTEAFF
cdr3_nt: TGCGCCAGCAGCTCCACCTTCAGGGTGGAGGGCACTGAAGCTTTCTTT

clone_size: once
d_call: NA
v_call: TRBV3-1/TRBV3-2
j_call: TRBJ2-3
cdr3_aa: CASSPNLDTQYF
cdr3_nt: TGTGCCAGCAGTCCCAATTTGGATACGCAGTATTTT

clone_size: NA
d_call: NA
v_call: TRBV6-2/TRBV6-3
j_call: TRBJ2-1
cdr3_aa: CASSYSRGGKFF
cdr3_nt: TGTGCCAGCAGTTACTCGAGGGGGGGGAAGTTCTTC

clone_size: NA
d_call: NA
v_call: TRBV7-9
j_call: TRBJ2-7
cdr3_aa: CASSSLFEEQYF
cdr3_nt: TGTGCCAGCAGCTCCCTCTTCGAGGAGCAGTACTTC

clone_size: few
d_call: NA
v_call: TRBV6-5
j_call: TRBJ1-1
cdr3_aa: CASKKQGLNTEAFF
cdr3_nt: TGTGCCAGCAAAAAACAGGGCTTAAACACTGAAGCTTTCTTT

clone_size: NA
d_call: NA
v_call: TRBV28
j_call: TRBJ1-1
cdr3_aa: CASKLLMNTEAFF
cdr3_nt: TGTGCCAGCAAGCTCCTTATGAACACTGAAGCTTTCTTT

clone_size: NA
d_call: NA
v_call: TRBV7-2
j_call: TRBJ1-1
cdr3_aa: CASSFPPLEAFF
cdr3_nt: TGTGCCAGCAGCTTCCCCCCACTTGAAGCTTTCTTT

clone_size: NA
d_call: TRBD2
v_call: TRBV10-2
j_call: TRBJ2-3
cdr3_aa: CATGGDTDTQYF
cdr3_nt: TGCGCCACCGGGGGGGACACAGATACGCAGTATTTT

clone_size: NA
d_call: NA
v_call: TRBV11-2
j_call: TRBJ2-1
cdr3_aa: CASRSRGGVDEQFF
cdr3_nt: TGTGCCAGCAGGTCCCGAGGAGGTGTGGATGAGCAGTTCTTC

clone_size: few
d_call: NA
v_call: TRBV6-1
j_call: TRBJ2-7
cdr3_aa: CASSRQSSYEQYF
cdr3_nt: TGTGCCAGCAGCCGACAGAGCTCCTACGAGCAGTACTTC